Detailed here is one T cell receptor (beta chain). Its antigen is unknown. This CDR3 spans 14 amino acids. Germline V gives CDR1 SNHLY, CDR2 FYNNEI. The V gene end was trimmed by 1 base and the J gene end by 5 bases; junction bases not matched to a gene: 3. This sample was included in a study of cytomegalovirus exposure and HLA in healthy donors. Broader study findings: Analyzed later, association rates of TCRs varied across HLA loci, with DRB1 most and HLA-C fewest.

The PCR contained 60 Vbeta and 13 Jbeta primers. Using immunoSEQ multiplex PCR, the repertoire was profiled, and TCRdb retains in-frame clones only, with some absent. Recorded here are approximately 50,000 clones; the top ten clones represent 2% to 2.5%. Sequencing was done on a sample of PBMCs. V gene TRBV2 combines with J gene TRBJ1-1, with 8 bases matching TRBD1. The receptor comes from a woman between 40 and 55 years old in good health and CMV-seronegative. This chain's CDR3 is CASSEVRGRTEAFF. In nucleotides, the CDR3 is TGTGCCAGCAGTGAAGTCAGGGGGCGAACTGAAGCTTTCTTT.